The entry that follows covers one TCR beta chain sequence. This clone was seen a few times. Its antigen is currently not known. Per-nucleotide qualities are absent, and no much larger clonotype sits a single base away. Libraries came from the immunoSEQ multiplex PCR assay. The multiplex PCR relied on a mix of 60 forward primers for TCR Vbeta segments and 13 reverse primers for TCR Jbeta segments. The CDR3 region of rearranged TCR beta genes was amplified from genomic DNA by a multiplex PCR assay. The amplified TCR beta libraries were sequenced on the Illumina HiSeq System as 87-base-pair reads. As for the authors' bioinformatics: Across the 600 to 700 repertoires, a later analysis counted 80 million or so unique TCR beta chains, around 10 million of which were shared by at least two donors. Raw reads were error-corrected and collapsed into unique sequences by a nearest-neighbor algorithm in which closely related sequences were merged to remove PCR and sequencing errors. To assign V, D and J gene segments, CDR3 sequences were aligned to IMGT reference sequences. For a sequence to be retained, at least a six-nucleotide match to both a V gene segment and a J gene segment was required. A rearrangement counted as productive if the CDR3 had no stop codons and remained in frame with V and J, and every other rearrangement counted as non-productive. CDR3 was defined by IMGT convention, running from the second conserved V-encoded cysteine to the conserved J-encoded phenylalanine. The earlier analysis of 587 of the donors excluded any sequence lacking an unambiguous match to a single V gene segment. An earlier analysis of several hundred of the donors classified V segments as functional when productive rearrangements were above 56.7% and as segregating when the standard deviation between donors was above 5%. A statistical classification framework was built for diagnosing cytomegalovirus status from the catalog of TCR beta chain sequences. V and J gene assignment, in a later analysis, came from comparing TCR nucleotide sequences with IMGT/GENE-DB human TR gene sequences. Using the TCRdist pipeline, a later analysis assigned CDR3 sequences along with most-parsimonious VDJ recombination scenarios. In a later analysis, each TCR beta chain was defined by its CDR3 amino acid sequence together with its V-gene family, and reads without a unique V-gene family were excluded. A later analysis removed roughly 590 highly shared, low-generation-probability nucleotide sequences to deal with suspected cross-contamination and a sequencing artifact. In a later analysis, a clonal expansion index was calculated for each public chain from normalized within-repertoire ranks of inferred template counts. In a later analysis, generation probabilities were computed with a VDJ recombination model fitted to out-of-frame rearrangements, and the resulting probabilities were checked against IGoR. Hypergeometric tests were used in a later analysis to score TCR-TCR, TCR-HLA and TCR-CMV co-occurrence, with a repertoire-size bias correction applied to the TCR pairs. False discovery rates were estimated in a later analysis by permuting HLA or CMV assignments 20 times. In a later analysis, co-occurring TCRs were grouped using DBSCAN, and TCRdist sequence similarity was added for clustering within HLA-allele-positive subsets. Repertoires with fewer than 30,000 or more than 120,000 public chains were left out of co-occurrence clustering, as were about 5 repertoires with anomalous nucleotide sharing. The immuneACCESS repertoire file appears here via TCRdb, limited to in-frame rearrangements. These files lack a portion of the clones; in checked studies, under half of the deficit traces to unresolved V genes, and the cause of the others is not known. V, J and clone size derive from that table, while D and trimming were established from the DNA sequence. Counted in this sample were 150,000 to 200,000 clones; about 10% of them appeared once. The ten largest account for 1% to 1.5% of the sample.

The cohort consisted of 670 or so healthy bone marrow donors. At the time of sampling, all cohort members were nominally healthy, though unrecorded immune exposures were likely present. The donor tested CMV seropositive, placing the donor among the 250 to 350 seropositive members of the cohort. Each donor provided a peripheral blood sample, and peripheral blood mononuclear cells were used for TCR beta sequencing. The Qiagen DNeasy Blood Extraction Kit was used to extract genomic DNA from the blood cell samples. The sample is drawn from a study of cytomegalovirus exposure and HLA in healthy donors (dated by TCRdb to about 2017). Study-level background: In an earlier analysis of some 550 of the donors, 250 to 350 Gb of sequence data and approximately 100 million unique TCR beta sequences from 150 million to 200 million T cells were reported. An early release that covered several hundred HLA-typed donors contained approximately 300 gigabases of sequencing data and around 80 million unique TCR sequences. Of the 398 genotyped donors, about 80% fell in the genetic ancestry cluster associated with self-reported Caucasian donors. The aim of the study was to test whether cataloging public T cell receptors could identify signatures of past pathogen exposure. Using immunosequencing, the study profiled T cell repertoires from 640 or so subjects and related those repertoires to cytomegalovirus serostatus. In addition to the first cohort of hundreds of subjects, a separate validation cohort of under 150 different subjects was used. To predict cytomegalovirus infection status, the study combined high-throughput TCR immunosequencing, statistical association of individual TCRs with disease status, and machine learning. A later analysis re-examined previously published TCR beta repertoires from several hundred donors and added high-resolution HLA genotyping to investigate patterns of TCR occurrence. The later analysis used no new phenotypic data to find candidate immune exposures, relying instead on TCR beta sequences and their occurrence across donors. To decide whether each TCR beta V gene segment behaved as functional or pseudogenic, an earlier analysis of nearly 600 of the donors relied on high-throughput TCR beta sequencing. Donor age, sex, ethnicity and CMV serostatus were compiled alongside the repertoire data. Genome-wide SNP genotypes for about 60% of the 666 donors were used in a later genetic analysis, which treated that subset as a discovery cohort. Every repertoire in the discovery cohort had been generated on one and the same sequencing platform. Class I and class II HLA loci were covered by the typing at four-digit resolution. The number of typed donors differed by locus: 629-630 for A, B, C, DRB1 and DQB1; 500 to 550 for DQA1; 606 for DPA1; and roughly 470 for DPB1. Roughly 5 DR-DQ haplotypes were treated as single units for association and clustering because of strong linkage in the cohort. Among 350 to 400 genotyped donors of the cohort, an average of about 240,000 unique TCR beta nucleotide sequences were sequenced per donor, roughly 20% of them non-productive.

According to the germline V gene, CDR1 reads SGHRS and CDR2 reads YFSETQ. The CDR3 sequence holds 14 residues, the cysteine and phenylalanine included. Left in the record is the CDR3 DNA by itself, 42 bases read in frame from the first base. Between the V and J ends, shortened by 0 bases and 4 bases respectively, the junction contains 10 bases. General conclusions and limits of the study: A further reported finding was that TCR beta sequences accurately predicted the HLA-A and HLA-B alleles for most subjects in the first cohort. In a later genetic analysis, fewer N-insertions in productive TCRs were reported among donors in an Asian-associated ancestry cluster than the roughly 700-donor mean. Immune exposure information for the cohort was limited to CMV serostatus. Three of the identified cytomegalovirus-associated TCR beta chains were confirmed in vitro to be specific for cytomegalovirus antigens. Broadly in line with IMGT annotations, most TCR beta V segments showed up in productive rearrangements about 87% or about 30% of the time in an earlier analysis of several hundred of the donors. The classifier was reported to diagnose cytomegalovirus status with high specificity and sensitivity in both the original and validation cohorts. Because the 87-base-pair reads could not distinguish some IMGT-functional V segments, including TRBV6-2 and TRBV6-3, those segments were excluded. Presence/absence analyses assumed roughly uniform sequencing depth across donors, an assumption that may not hold. When HLA alleles, especially DR and DQ, strongly co-occurred, attributing TCR associations to individual alleles was difficult. Seventeen rarely observed V segments, including chromosome 9 orphons, were excluded from the earlier analysis of some 590 of the donors because counts were too low. In a later analysis, HLA-associated TCR beta chains showed more clonal expansion and lower generation probabilities than non-associated chains that were equally common. According to a later analysis, most CMV-associated TCR beta chains appeared to be HLA-restricted, and the HLA associations seemed to be driven largely by CMV exposure. Linkage disequilibrium might explain the correlated functional status among segregating V segments, but an unknown experimental factor could not be ruled out. A later genetic analysis associated a missense DCLRE1C variant with V-gene and J-gene trimming of TCR beta chains, and an independent cohort replicated the association. In this cohort, only TCR beta chains were sequenced, and detectable features were limited by the absence of alpha or paired-chain data. A later analysis associated about 17,000 TCR beta sequences with specific HLA alleles at a false discovery rate of 0.05. According to the authors, the approach could potentially be generalized to other disease states and immunological phenotypes. According to a later analysis, TCR association rates differed among HLA loci, with DRB1 alleles showing the most associated TCRs and HLA-C alleles showing the fewest. Most TCR sequences were observed very rarely across donors, whereas some public TCRs were present in many individuals. A cluster of highly shared sequence variants was judged likely to represent a technical artifact of the sequencing pipeline. The study listed 164 TCR beta chains as associated with cytomegalovirus. Several of the top co-occurrence clusters appeared to be linked to parvovirus B19, influenza, CMV and Epstein-Barr virus, according to a later analysis. Because some donors lacked HLA typing at each locus, the association tests relied only on the typed subset.

The sequence is built from TRBV5-1 and TRBJ2-5; TRBD1 might be the D gene, on 6 matching bases. Sequences were obtained from PBMCs. The TCR comes from a woman aged 30 to 39 in good health and CMV-seropositive. The nucleotides are TGCGCCAGCAGCTTGGGACAGGTAGGAGAGACCCAGTACTTC. Its product reads: CASSLGQVGETQYF.